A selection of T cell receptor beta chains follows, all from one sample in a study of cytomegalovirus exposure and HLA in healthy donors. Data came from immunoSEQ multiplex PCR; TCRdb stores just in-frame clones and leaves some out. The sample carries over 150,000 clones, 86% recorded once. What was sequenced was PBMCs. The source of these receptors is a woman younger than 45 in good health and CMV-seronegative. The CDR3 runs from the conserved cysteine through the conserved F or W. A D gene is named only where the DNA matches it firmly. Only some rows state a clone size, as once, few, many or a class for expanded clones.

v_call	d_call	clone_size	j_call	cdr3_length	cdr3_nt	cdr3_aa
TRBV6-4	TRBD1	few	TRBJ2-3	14	TGTGCCAGCAGGGCCGGGACAGGGCCAGATACGCAGTATTTT	CASRAGTGPDTQYF
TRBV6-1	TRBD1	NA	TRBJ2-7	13	TGTGCCACCCTGGACAGGGGGTCCTACGAGCAGTACTTC	CATLDRGSYEQYF
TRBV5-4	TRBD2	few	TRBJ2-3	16	TGTGCCAGCAGCCAAGGGACTAGCGGGGGGGCAGATACGCAGTATTTT	CASSQGTSGGADTQYF
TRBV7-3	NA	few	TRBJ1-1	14	TGTGCCAGCAGCTTAACCGCTGGAAACACTGAAGCTTTCTTT	CASSLTAGNTEAFF
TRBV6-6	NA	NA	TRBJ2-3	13	TGTGCCAGCAGCCCCCGGGAGACAGATACGCAGTATTTT	CASSPRETDTQYF
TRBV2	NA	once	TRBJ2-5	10	TGTGCCAGCAGGCAAGAGACCCAGTACTTC	CASRQETQYF
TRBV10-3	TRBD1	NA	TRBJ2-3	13	TGTGCCATCAGTGTTCAGGGGGCGGATACGCAGTATTTT	CAISVQGADTQYF
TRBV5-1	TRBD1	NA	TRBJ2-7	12	TGCGCCAGCAGTGAGACAGGGGGCGAGCAGTACTTC	CASSETGGEQYF
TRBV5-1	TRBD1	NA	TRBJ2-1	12	TGCGCCAGCAGCGCACAGGGGCATGAGCAGTTCTTC	CASSAQGHEQFF
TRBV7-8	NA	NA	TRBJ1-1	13	TGTGCCAGCAGCCTACAGGGATACACTGAAGCTTTCTTT	CASSLQGYTEAFF
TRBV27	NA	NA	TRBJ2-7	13	TGTGCCAGCAGCGAAAAAGGGTCATTGAGGCAGTACTTC	CASSEKGSLRQYF
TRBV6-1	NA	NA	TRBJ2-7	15	TGTGCCAGCAGTTTGAGGTCGGCGGACCTTGACGAGCAGTACTTC	CASSLRSADLDEQYF
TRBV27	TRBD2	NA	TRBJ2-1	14	TGTGCCAGCAGTGAGCGGGAGGCCAACAATGAGCAGTTCTTC	CASSEREANNEQFF
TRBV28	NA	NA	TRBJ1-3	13	TGTGCCACTTTAACAAGCTCTGGAAACACCATATATTTT	CATLTSSGNTIYF
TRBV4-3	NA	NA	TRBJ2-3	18	TGCGCCAGCAGCCAAGATTCGAGGCGACTAGGGGCCCCAGATACGCAGTATTTT	CASSQDSRRLGAPDTQYF
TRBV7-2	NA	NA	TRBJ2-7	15	TGTGCCAGCAGCTTAGGTCGGGGTACCTCCTACGAGCAGTACTTC	CASSLGRGTSYEQYF
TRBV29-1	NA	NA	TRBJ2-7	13	TGCAGCGTTCAGAGTGCGGTCACCTACGAGCAGTACTTC	CSVQSAVTYEQYF
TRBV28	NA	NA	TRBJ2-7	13	TGTGCCAGCAGTTCGACAGGAAACTACGAGCAGTACTTC	CASSSTGNYEQYF
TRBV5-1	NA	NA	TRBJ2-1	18	TGCGCCAGCAGCCACCAGTTTGTCGGGAGTGACCCCTACAATGAGCAGTTCTTC	CASSHQFVGSDPYNEQFF
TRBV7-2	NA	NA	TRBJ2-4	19	TGTGCCAGCAGCTCTGGGGGTTCCTCGTGGAGGGGTTCCAAAAACATTCAGTACTTC	CASSSGGSSWRGSKNIQYF
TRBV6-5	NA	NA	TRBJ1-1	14	TGTGCCAGCAGAGATTGGGACCAGAACACTGAAGCTTTCTTT	CASRDWDQNTEAFF
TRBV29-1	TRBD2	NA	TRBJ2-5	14	TGCAGCGTTACGACTAGCGGGGGGTCGGAGACCCAGTACTTC	CSVTTSGGSETQYF
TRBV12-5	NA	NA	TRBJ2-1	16	TGTGCTAGTGGGGACAACGTAGGACTACGAGGCGATGAGCAGTTCTTC	CASGDNVGLRGDEQFF
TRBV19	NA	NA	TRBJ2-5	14	TGTGCCAGTAGTCCGGAGGGGGAGGAAGAGACCCAGTACTTC	CASSPEGEEETQYF
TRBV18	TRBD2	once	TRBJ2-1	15	TGTGCCAGCTCACCCACGACGATAGCGGGAGGTGAGCAGTTCTTC	CASSPTTIAGGEQFF
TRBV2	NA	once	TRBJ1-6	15	TGTGCCAGCAGTGAAGTCGGGGGCAAGAATTCACCCCTCCACTTT	CASSEVGGKNSPLHF
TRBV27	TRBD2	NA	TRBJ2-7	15	TGTGCCATCGGGAGGGTAGCGGGGGGGCAGAACGAGCAGTACTTC	CAIGRVAGGQNEQYF
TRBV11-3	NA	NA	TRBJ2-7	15	TGTGCCAGCAGCTTAGGGGCAGGGTCAAGTTACGAGCAGTACTTC	CASSLGAGSSYEQYF
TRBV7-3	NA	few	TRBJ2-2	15	TGTGCCAGCAGCCCAATCGGGGGCCACACCGGGGAGCTGTTTTTT	CASSPIGGHTGELFF
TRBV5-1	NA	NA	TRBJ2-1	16	TGCGCCAGCAGCGCAGTCGGCTTAAGCTCCTACAATGAGCAGTTCTTC	CASSAVGLSSYNEQFF
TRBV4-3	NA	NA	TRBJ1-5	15	TGCGCCAGCAGCCAAGAACAGGGCGTGTATCAGCCCCAGCATTTT	CASSQEQGVYQPQHF
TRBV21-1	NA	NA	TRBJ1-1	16	TGTGCCAGCAGCAAGTACAGGGGAATCGGGAACACTGAAGCTTTCTTT	CASSKYRGIGNTEAFF
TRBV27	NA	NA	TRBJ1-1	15	TGTGCCAGCAGTTGGAGTCAGCGGGGGAACACTGAAGCTTTCTTT	CASSWSQRGNTEAFF
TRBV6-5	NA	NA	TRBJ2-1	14	TGTGCCAGCAGTTACACAGGGGTGGCGGGGGAGCAGTTCTTC	CASSYTGVAGEQFF
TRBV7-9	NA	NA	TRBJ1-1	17	TGTGCCAGCAGCTTAGGCAGAGATCTCCGGGGAAGGACTGAAGCTTTCTTT	CASSLGRDLRGRTEAFF
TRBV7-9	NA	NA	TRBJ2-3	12	TGTGCCAGCAGCGGGGGCACAGATACGCAGTATTTT	CASSGGTDTQYF
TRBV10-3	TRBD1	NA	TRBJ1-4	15	TGTGCCATCAGTGAGACAGACAGGGGCAGTGAAAAACTGTTTTTT	CAISETDRGSEKLFF
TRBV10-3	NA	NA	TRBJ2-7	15	TGTGCCATCAGTGATCGCACCGGGACTCAAAGCGAGCAGTACTTC	CAISDRTGTQSEQYF
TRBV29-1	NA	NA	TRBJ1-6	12	TGCAGCGGGACAGAGTATAATTCACCCCTCCACTTT	CSGTEYNSPLHF
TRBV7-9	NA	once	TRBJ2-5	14	TGTGCCAGCAGCTCCTACGGGACTCAAGAGACCCAGTACTTC	CASSSYGTQETQYF
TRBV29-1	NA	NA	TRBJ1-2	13	TGCAGCGTTGGGCAGAAAGAGGGCTATGGCTACACCTTC	CSVGQKEGYGYTF
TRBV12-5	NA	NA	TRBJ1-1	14	TGTGCTAGTGGATTCAGGCCAGGGAGGACTGAAGCTTTCTTT	CASGFRPGRTEAFF
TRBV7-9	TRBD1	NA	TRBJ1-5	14	TGTGCCAGCAGCCATAACGACAGGGGGAAGCCCCAGCATTTT	CASSHNDRGKPQHF
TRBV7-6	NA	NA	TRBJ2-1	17	TGTGCCAGCAGCTTAGCGAAGGCGGGAAGCTCCTACAATGAGCAGTTCTTC	CASSLAKAGSSYNEQFF
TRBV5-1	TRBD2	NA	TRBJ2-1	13	TGCGCCAGCAGCCCTAGCGGGCGCGCCAGGTTTGTCTTC	CASSPSGRARFVF
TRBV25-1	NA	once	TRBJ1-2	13	TGTGCCAGCAGTGAATACCTCAACTATGGCTACACCTTC	CASSEYLNYGYTF
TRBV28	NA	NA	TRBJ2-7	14	TGTGCCAGCAGTTTACCCTGGCAACTTTACGAGCAGTACTTC	CASSLPWQLYEQYF
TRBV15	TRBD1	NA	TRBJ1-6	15	TGTGCCACCAGCAGAGCCGGGACAGGGGGCTCACCCCTCCACTTT	CATSRAGTGGSPLHF
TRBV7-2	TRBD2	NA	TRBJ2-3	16	TGTGCCAGCAGCTTAACCAGCGGGGGGAGGGCAGATACGCAGTATTTT	CASSLTSGGRADTQYF
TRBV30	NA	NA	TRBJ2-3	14	TGTGCCTGGAGCTTGATCGGGAGCACAGATACGCAGTATTTT	CAWSLIGSTDTQYF
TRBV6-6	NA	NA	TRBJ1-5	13	TGTGCCAGCAGTCCTTGGGGTAATCAGCCCCAGCATTTT	CASSPWGNQPQHF
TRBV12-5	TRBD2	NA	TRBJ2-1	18	TGTGCTAGTGGTTTGGGGTCGGGAGCGGGAGGCCTCCCAGGAGAGCAGTTCTTC	CASGLGSGAGGLPGEQFF
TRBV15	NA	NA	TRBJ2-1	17	TGTGCCACCAGCAGAGATCGGGCTAGCACATCCTACAATGAGCAGTTCTTC	CATSRDRASTSYNEQFF
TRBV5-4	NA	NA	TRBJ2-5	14	TGTGCCAGCAGCTCCCGAAGTGGTGGGGAGACCCAGTACTTC	CASSSRSGGETQYF